This is a list of T cell receptor beta chains from one sample in a study of blood T cell repertoires in COVID-19. Here immunoSEQ multiplex PCR was the method, and the copy in TCRdb shows in-frame clones only, minus some. Among 200,000 to 250,000 clones listed, roughly 87% were seen once. Material: peripheral blood. These receptors originate from a man in his forties with active or convalescent COVID-19. Both conserved end residues are part of each CDR3. A D gene is named only where the DNA matches it firmly. The size entry is marked missing in some rows and otherwise reads once, few, many or a size class.

size: NA
D: TRBD1
V: TRBV11-1
J: TRBJ1-3
DNA: TGTGCCAGCAGTCGACAGGGGTCTGGAAACACCATATATTTT
CDR3: CASSRQGSGNTIYF

size: once
D: NA
V: TRBV27
J: TRBJ2-1
DNA: TGTGCCAGCACCTCCTCGGGACTGGGGAACAATGAGCAGTTCTTC
CDR3: CASTSSGLGNNEQFF

size: NA
D: NA
V: TRBV28
J: TRBJ2-2
DNA: TGTGCCAGCAGTATCCCGCGGGTCACCACCGGGGAGCTGTTTTTT
CDR3: CASSIPRVTTGELFF

size: NA
D: NA
V: TRBV28
J: TRBJ1-5
DNA: TGTGCCAGCAGTTTAGCCCGTACTTCCGGGGAGCCCCAGCATTTT
CDR3: CASSLARTSGEPQHF

size: NA
D: TRBD2
V: TRBV5-1
J: TRBJ2-1
DNA: TGCGCCAGCAGCTTAAAAGGGGGGACTAGCGTATACAATGAGCAGTTCTTC
CDR3: CASSLKGGTSVYNEQFF

size: NA
D: NA
V: TRBV19
J: TRBJ1-5
DNA: TGTGCCAGTAGTATCCGGGGGGCAGGACAGCCCCAGCATTTT
CDR3: CASSIRGAGQPQHF

size: few
D: NA
V: TRBV12-3/TRBV12-4
J: TRBJ1-5
DNA: TGTGCCAGCAGTTTTCGGGATCCCGCGGCCCAGCATTTT
CDR3: CASSFRDPAAQHF

size: NA
D: TRBD1
V: TRBV6-5
J: TRBJ2-7
DNA: TGTGCCAGCAGTCCCGATAGGGGGCCCTACGAGCAGTACTTC
CDR3: CASSPDRGPYEQYF

size: NA
D: NA
V: TRBV12-1
J: TRBJ1-2
DNA: TGTGCCAGCAGCTTTGGGGCGGGGGTAGCTAACTATGGCTACACCTTC
CDR3: CASSFGAGVANYGYTF

size: NA
D: TRBD1
V: TRBV19
J: TRBJ1-1
DNA: TGTGCCAGTAGTACCCCCAGGGGGCGCAACACTGAAGCTTTCTTT
CDR3: CASSTPRGRNTEAFF

size: NA
D: NA
V: TRBV28
J: TRBJ2-7
DNA: TGTGCCAGCAGTTTGACTGTTGGGTCCGGTGAGCAGTACTTC
CDR3: CASSLTVGSGEQYF

size: NA
D: NA
V: TRBV5-1
J: TRBJ1-5
DNA: TGCGCCAGCAGCTTTGGACACCCTCGGGATCAGCCCCAGCATTTT
CDR3: CASSFGHPRDQPQHF

size: once
D: TRBD2
V: TRBV27
J: TRBJ2-7
DNA: TGTGCCAGCAGTTTAACCGTCGGGCTAGCGGGAGTTGCGCAGTACTTC
CDR3: CASSLTVGLAGVAQYF